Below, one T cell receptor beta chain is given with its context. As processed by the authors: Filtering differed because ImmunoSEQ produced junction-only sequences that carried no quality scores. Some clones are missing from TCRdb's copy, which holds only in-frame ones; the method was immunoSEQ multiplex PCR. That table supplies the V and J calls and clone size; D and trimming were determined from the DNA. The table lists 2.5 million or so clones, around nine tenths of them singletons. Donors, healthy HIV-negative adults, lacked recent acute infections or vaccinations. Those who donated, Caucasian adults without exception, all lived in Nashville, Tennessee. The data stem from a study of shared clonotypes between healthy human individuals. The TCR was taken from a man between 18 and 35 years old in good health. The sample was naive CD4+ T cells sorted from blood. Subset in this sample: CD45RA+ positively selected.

DNA of the CDR3: TGTGCCAGCAGACTTAGCGGGAGGGCCGACGAGCAGTACTTC. This translates into CASRLSGRADEQYF. The V call is TRBV6-5, the J call TRBJ2-7; TRBD2 matches 11 bases. Trimming removed 6 bases from V and 5 bases from J; junction bases left unmatched: 6. In germline, CDR1 is MNHEY, CDR2 SVGAGI. This CDR3 has 14 residues.